The present entry profiles one TCR beta chain with its context. How the authors handled the data: Nucleated cell number was recorded as an estimate derived from reference gene primer amplification. Here immunoSEQ multiplex PCR was the method, and the copy in TCRdb shows in-frame clones only, minus some. The V and J calls and clone size were taken over from that table, and D and trimming were inferred from the DNA. The sample lists 150,000 to 200,000 clones; 87% were seen once. The sample is drawn from a study of blood T cell repertoires in COVID-19. Study as a whole: Italy, Spain and the United States were the sources of the convalescent and acute COVID-19 samples.

The CDR3 runs 12 residues. Trimming took 10 bases from V and 8 from J, leaving 14 bases between them. From germline, CDR1 is KGHDR and CDR2 SFDVKD. This clonotype originated in a human donor with acute COVID-19. The donor label of this sample is uncertain. Sequenced input: PBMCs or T cells enriched from blood (not recorded which). The rearrangement joins TRBV24-1 to TRBJ2-1, with TRBD2 as a possible D gene (5 bases). CDR3 region: CATGEFEDEQFF. In nucleotides, the CDR3 is TGTGCCACTGGGGAGTTTGAGGATGAGCAGTTCTTC.